Following are 6 T cell receptor beta chains from one sample sequenced in a study of PD-L1 blockade in urothelial cancer. Time point given: peripheral blood 6 weeks after treatment start. Generated by immunoSEQ multiplex PCR, the TCRdb table keeps only in-frame clones and is missing some. The sample contains some 120,000 clones, roughly 83% of which appear only once. The source was PBMCs, collected around atezolizumab (anti-PD-L1) treatment. The receptors come from a man aged 50-59 years with urothelial cancer.

The CDR3 region is CASSLGGGWETQYF. The CDR3, as DNA: TGTGCCAGCAGCTTGGGAGGGGGCTGGGAGACCCAGTACTTC. The chain has TRBV5-6 and TRBJ2-5; TRBD1 matches 7 bases. Germline values: CDR1 SGHDT, CDR2 YYEEEE. With 0 bases clipped from V and 5 bases from J, the junction kept 4 bases outside the gene matches. CDR3 length: 14 residues.

This clone was recorded many times. The chain links TRBV2 to TRBJ1-5; 9 bases align to TRBD1. Germline loops: CDR1 SNHLY, CDR2 FYNNEI. The trim removed 8 bases at V and 2 bases at J, leaving 7 bases unmatched. This CDR3 is 15 amino acids long. The CDR3 nucleotides read TGTGCCAGCGGGGGGCGGGACAGGGGCAATCAGCCCCAGCATTTT. It specifies CASGGRDRGNQPQHF. Looking up the rest from reference TRBV2 and TRBJ1-5 gives the full variable domain: EPEVTQTPSHQVTQMGQEVILRCVPISNHLYFYWYRQILGQKVEFLVSFYNNEISEKSEIFDDQFSVERPDGSNFTLKIRSTKLEDSAMYFCASGGRDRGNQPQHFGDGTRLSIL.

The CDR3 coding sequence is TGTGCCAGCAGTGAGGGACAGGGGAGGAACGAGCAGTACTTC. As protein: CASSEGQGRNEQYF. V and J are TRBV25-1 and TRBJ2-7, with 10 nucleotides matching TRBD1. The CDR3 runs to 14 residues. In germline, CDR1 is MGHDK, CDR2 SYGVNS. V lost 3 bases and J lost 5; bases outside the gene matches: 4.

This rearrangement joins TRBV11-2 to TRBJ2-3; D is uncertain. The V gene's germline CDR1 is SGHAT and CDR2 FQNNGV. The CDR3 length is 15 residues. The V end was cut by 5 bases, the J end by 0 bases, with 12 bases between. CDR3 region: CASSPRGASTDTQYF. The CDR3 nucleotides read TGTGCCAGCAGCCCTCGCGGTGCTAGCACAGATACGCAGTATTTT. The whole variable domain, filled in from reference TRBV11-2 and TRBJ2-3, reads EAGVAQSPRYKIIEKRQSVAFWCNPISGHATLYWYQQILGQGPKLLIQFQNNGVVDDSQLPKDRFSAERLKGVDSTLKIQPAKLEDSAVYLCASSPRGASTDTQYFGPGTRLTVL.

This clone has just one count. The chain joins TRBV9 to TRBJ2-3; TRBD1 aligns across 8 bases. Germline CDR1 SGDLS, CDR2 YYNGEE. Trimming took 4 bases from V and 0 from J; bases not matched to a gene: 4. The CDR3 is 15 amino acids. The chain's CDR3 is CASSWGQESTDTQYF. CDR3 coding DNA: TGTGCCAGCAGCTGGGGACAGGAGAGCACAGATACGCAGTATTTT.

The chain couples TRBV25-1 to TRBJ1-2; D not resolved. This CDR3 has 12 amino acids. Trimming stripped 10 bases from V and 8 bases from J, with 17 bases between. Looked up from germline, CDR1 is MGHDK and CDR2 is SYGVNS. The CDR3 sequence is CAIYSQVRGYTF. The CDR3 bases are TGTGCCATCTATTCCCAGGTCCGAGGCTACACCTTC.